This is a list of T cell receptor beta chains from one sample in a study of T-cell reconstitution after alpha-beta-depleted transplantation in children. TCRdb reprocessed the PCR reads via MiXCR and lists one record per CDR3 protein. The sample includes hundreds of thousands of distinct CDR3 sequences, roughly 13% of them seen just once. The sample in question was PBMCs, mostly from graft donor cells, obtained 360 days after TCRalphabeta/CD19-depleted stem cell transplant. The receptors derive from a male patient younger than 18 who had a stem cell transplant for acute myeloid leukemia, so the T cells may come from the graft donor. Each CDR3 is given with its conserved first and last residue. A D gene is named only where the DNA matches it firmly. Not every row has a clone size; where given, it reads once, few, many or a size class.

V gene	J gene	D gene	clone size	CDR3 protein	CDR3 DNA
TRBV20-1	TRBJ2-1	.	few	CSARDPASASSYNEQFF	TGCAGTGCTAGAGATCCCGCTAGCGCTAGCTCCTACAATGAGCAGTTCTTC
TRBV3-1	TRBJ2-3	TRBD1	.	CAIGCTLGQGVTDTQYF	TGTGCCATCGGCTGCACACTCGGACAGGGGGTCACAGATACGCAGTATTTT
TRBV4-2	TRBJ2-3	TRBD1	few	CASSQDRTGGAGTDTQYF	TGTGCCAGCAGCCAAGATCGGACAGGGGGCGCCGGCACAGATACGCAGTATTTT
TRBV7-2	TRBJ2-2	.	.	CASSLIGYRDAGELFF	TGTGCCAGCAGCTTAATCGGGTATCGAGACGCCGGGGAGCTGTTTTTT
TRBV24-1	TRBJ2-5	.	many	CATKPDDEETQYF	TGTGCCACCAAGCCAGACGATGAAGAGACCCAGTACTTC
TRBV7-8	TRBJ2-5	.	.	CASSTTGGTQYF	TGTGCCAGCAGCACGACAGGCGGGACCCAGTACTTC
TRBV7-8	TRBJ2-7	TRBD1	.	CASSTPLGTGIYERENPTYEQYF	TGTGCCAGCAGCACCCCCCTTGGGACAGGGATTTATGAGCGGGAAAATCCAACCTACGAGCAGTACTTC
TRBV4-2	TRBJ2-1	.	.	CASSPSLTNEQFF	TGTGCCAGCAGCCCCAGCCTGACGAATGAGCAGTTCTTC
TRBV20-1	TRBJ2-5	.	many	CSASQGMETQYF	TGCAGTGCTAGTCAGGGGATGGAGACCCAGTACTTC
TRBV29-1	TRBJ2-5	.	many	CSARGSQETQYF	TGCAGCGCGAGGGGATCCCAAGAGACCCAGTACTTC
TRBV28	TRBJ1-1	.	.	CASSLEGAEAFF	TGTGCCAGCAGTTTGGAGGGGGCTGAAGCTTTCTTT
TRBV29-1	TRBJ2-1	.	.	CSLPAGYNEQFF	TGCAGCCTCCCGGCGGGCTACAATGAGCAGTTCTTC
TRBV7-9	TRBJ2-7	.	many	CASSPQGGVSYEQYF	TGTGCCAGCAGCCCCCAAGGGGGGGTGTCCTACGAGCAGTACTTC
TRBV27	TRBJ2-2	TRBD1	.	CASSLRRTGGRSNTGELFF	TGTGCCAGCAGTTTAAGAAGAACAGGGGGCCGCTCGAACACCGGGGAGCTGTTTTTT
TRBV4-3	TRBJ2-1	.	many	CASSQDPPGSSYNEQFF	TGCGCCAGCAGCCAGGATCCGCCGGGTAGCTCCTACAATGAGCAGTTCTTC
TRBV4-2	TRBJ2-2	.	few	CASSQDEANTGELFF	TGTGCCAGCAGCCAAGATGAGGCAAACACCGGGGAGCTGTTTTTT
TRBV24-1	TRBJ2-1	.	.	CATSDWGRGVSYNEQFF	TGTGCCACCAGTGATTGGGGTAGAGGAGTCTCCTACAATGAGCAGTTCTTC
TRBV14	TRBJ1-2	.	.	CASSQDRRGGYTF	TGTGCCAGCAGCCAAGATCGCCGGGGTGGCTACACCTTC
TRBV28	TRBJ1-5	TRBD1	.	CASIYRGTRSQPQHF	TGTGCCAGCATCTACAGGGGGACAAGGAGTCAGCCCCAGCATTTT
TRBV11-3	TRBJ2-3	TRBD2	.	CASSFGLAGESKF	TGTGCCAGCAGCTTTGGACTAGCGGGAGAGTCTAAGTTT
TRBV7-6	TRBJ2-1	.	few	CASSLEDLGNEQFF	TGTGCCAGCAGCTTAGAGGACCTTGGGAATGAGCAGTTCTTC
TRBV6-5	TRBJ2-5	.	.	CASSYAGTGETQYF	TGTGCCAGCAGTTACGCCGGGACCGGAGAGACCCAGTACTTC
TRBV6-1	TRBJ1-5	.	few	CASSEGWGPNQPQHF	TGTGCCAGCAGTGAAGGGTGGGGGCCCAATCAGCCCCAGCATTTT
TRBV5-6	TRBJ2-3	.	many	CASSLVGQIPTDTQYF	TGTGCCAGCAGCTTGGTTGGACAGATACCCACAGATACGCAGTATTTT